This T cell receptor beta chain was documented in a study of T cell repertoires in cytomegalovirus infection. Notes on the study in general: Within the response measured ex vivo, HLA-C-restricted CMV-specific TCR beta clonotypes were dominant.

Via MiXCR, TCRdb re-called the reads, giving one row per CDR3 protein. The sample has some 500,000 distinct CDR3 sequences, roughly a third seen once. A single count supports this clonotype. As yet, its antigen is unknown. The CDR3 is made up of 11 amino acids. Germline V CDR1 and CDR2: DFQATT, SNEGSKA (reference sequence). V was pared by 0 bases and J by 10 bases, with 9 bases between. This sequence originates from a human donor in good health (CMV status not recorded). Some clones in this sample may be carry-over from other donors' samples. The source was cultured PBMCs, collected from culture after CMV antigen stimulation. The chain recombines TRBV20-1 with TRBJ1-1; D is ambiguous. CDR3 protein: CSARDRVGAFF. CDR3 nucleotide sequence: TGCAGTGCTAGAGATAGGGTCGGAGCTTTCTTT.